Each of the 27 T cell receptor beta chains below was sequenced from the same sample in a study of T cell changes during pregnancy in multiple sclerosis. Assay used: immunoSEQ multiplex PCR; TCRdb lists only in-frame clones, some missing. The sample lists roughly 61,000 clones, about 95% seen once, with just over 2.5% in the top ten. The sample was CD8+ T cells from peripheral blood mononuclear cells, taken after pregnancy. All receptors come from a female donor with multiple sclerosis, enrolled in a pregnancy study.

This clone was detected only once. The chain is built from TRBV7-9 and TRBJ1-2; the match to TRBD1 covers 9 bases. The germline gives CDR1 SEHNR, CDR2 FQNEAQ (reference sequence). CDR3 length: 18 amino acids. V lost 3 bases, J lost 4 bases, and 15 bases stayed unmatched. The CDR3: CASSLGEDRGRFPYGYTF. CDR3 DNA: TGTGCCAGCAGCTTGGGGGAGGACAGGGGACGTTTCCCCTATGGCTACACCTTC.

This clone was recorded once. The rearrangement joins TRBV5-1 to TRBJ2-7; D not resolved. This CDR3 is 11 amino acids long. V was shortened by 4 bases and J by 3 bases, with 5 bases between the two germline ends. CDR1 SGHRS and CDR2 YFSETQ come from the germline V gene. The CDR3 protein is CASSADYEQYF. The CDR3 coding sequence is TGCGCCAGCAGCGCAGACTACGAGCAGTACTTC. Full variable domain (remainder filled in from reference TRBV5-1 and TRBJ2-7): KAGVTQTPRYLIKTRGQQVTLSCSPISGHRSVSWYQQTPGQGLQFLFEYFSETQRNKGNFPGRFSGRQFSNSRSEMNVSTLELGDSALYLCASSADYEQYFGPGTRLTVT.

The chain employs TRBV5-1 and TRBJ2-3, with unresolved D. The germline V and J ends were trimmed by 0 bases and 0 bases, with 8 bases remaining between them. The CDR3 spans 15 residues. Germline lookup yields CDR1 SGHRS and CDR2 YFSETQ. The CDR3 sequence is CASSLEKTSTDTQYF. In DNA, the CDR3 is TGCGCCAGCAGCTTGGAGAAGACTAGCACAGATACGCAGTATTTT.

The chain combines TRBV7-9 with TRBJ2-3; 8 bases align to TRBD2. The V segment lost 5 bases and the J segment 12 bases; nucleotides outside the gene matches: 7. Germline V lookup: CDR1 SEHNR, CDR2 FQNEAQ (reference sequence). This CDR3 contains 12 residues. This CDR3 reads CASSPSGSPQYF. Written as DNA, the CDR3 is TGTGCCAGCAGCCCCAGCGGGAGTCCCCAGTATTTT.

The chain is built from TRBV2 and TRBJ1-1, with a tentative D call TRBD1 (5 bases). Germline V lookup: CDR1 SNHLY, CDR2 FYNNEI. V was trimmed by 6 bases and J by 6 bases, leaving 11 bases between them. This CDR3 is 12 amino acids long. The CDR3 reads CASRGGEAEAFF. The DNA of the CDR3 is TGTGCCAGCAGGGGGGGGGAAGCTGAAGCTTTCTTT.

The V gene is TRBV4-2, the J gene TRBJ2-7; D remains unclear. Between the trimmed V and J ends, which lost 3 bases and 6 bases, there was a span of 6 bases. CDR1 and CDR2 from the germline V gene are LGHNA and YNFKEQ. The CDR3 sequence is 11 residues long. DNA for the CDR3: TGTGCCAGCAGCCAGGGCTCCGAGCAGTACTTC. Its protein is CASSQGSEQYF.

This chain links TRBV7-6 with TRBJ2-1; 12 bases fit TRBD2. Germline V gene lookup returns CDR1 SGHVS and CDR2 FNYEAQ. Losses at the gene ends were 5 bases for V and 7 bases for J; bases not matched to a gene: 3. The CDR3 loop spans 14 amino acids. This CDR3 is CASSRLAGANEQFF. Written as DNA, the CDR3 is TGTGCCAGCAGCCGACTAGCGGGAGCTAATGAGCAGTTCTTC. Combining the CDR3 with reference TRBV7-6 and TRBJ2-1 gives the whole variable domain GAGVSQSPRYKVTKRGQDVALRCDPISGHVSLYWYRQALGQGPEFLTYFNYEAQQDKSGLPNDRFSAERPEGSISTLTIQRTEQRDSAMYRCASSRLAGANEQFFGPGTRLTVL.

This rearrangement joins TRBV9 to TRBJ2-3, with 10 bases that match TRBD1. The CDR3 consists of 16 residues. With 3 bases clipped from V and 4 bases from J, the junction kept 8 bases outside the gene matches. Germline lookup yields CDR1 SGDLS and CDR2 YYNGEE. In DNA, the CDR3 is TGTGCCAGCAGCGCTTTTCGACAGGGGGCATCAGATACGCAGTATTTT. This sequence encodes CASSAFRQGASDTQYF.

The V call is TRBV2, the J call TRBJ2-3; D possibly corresponds to TRBD1 (6 bases). Germline CDR1 is SNHLY and CDR2 is FYNNEI. V shed 1 base and J shed 0 bases, with 11 bases lying between them. The CDR3 has 16 amino acids. CDR3 in amino acids: CASSEVRTASTDTQYF. CDR3 bases: TGTGCCAGCAGTGAAGTTCGGACAGCAAGCACAGATACGCAGTATTTT.

The chain has TRBV29-1 and TRBJ2-2; tentatively, D is TRBD1 (6 bases). The CDR3 extends over 12 amino acids. Germline values: CDR1 SQVTM, CDR2 ANQGSEA. V gave up 7 bases and J gave up 6 bases, with 12 bases separating them. In DNA form, the CDR3 reads TGCAGCGGCGAGGGGGTCCCCGGGGAGCTGTTTTTT. Its translation is CSGEGVPGELFF.

The chain couples TRBV19 to TRBJ1-2; 9 bases line up with TRBD1. After removal of 5 bases from V and 4 bases from J, the junction contained 5 bases not matched to a gene. Germline V lookup: CDR1 LNHDA, CDR2 SQIVND (reference sequence). The CDR3 spans 14 residues. This CDR3 is CASSPGTGFYGYTF. The CDR3 DNA reads as TGTGCCAGTAGTCCCGGGACAGGGTTCTATGGCTACACCTTC.

The V and J genes are TRBV2 and TRBJ1-2; no clear D gene. V was pared by 4 bases and J by 7 bases, with 16 bases between. Germline CDR1 SNHLY, CDR2 FYNNEI. This CDR3 spans 14 amino acids. The CDR3 DNA sequence: TGTGCCAGCAGTGGGGTCGGGAGCCGTAGTGGCTACACCTTC. It codes for CASSGVGSRSGYTF.

This rearrangement joins TRBV4-3 to TRBJ2-1, with TRBD2 matching 14 bases. The CDR3 extends over 17 amino acids. The ends lost 0 bases at V and 5 bases at J; junction bases unmatched: 3. CDR1 is LGHNA, CDR2 YSLEER, per germline. DNA for the CDR3: TGCGCCAGCAGCCAAGATTGGGGACTAGCGGGAGACAATGAGCAGTTCTTC. This codes for CASSQDWGLAGDNEQFF.

The chain joins TRBV29-1 to TRBJ2-7; 10 bases map to TRBD1. CDR1 is SQVTM and CDR2 is ANQGSEA in the germline V gene. J gave up 7 bases and V 0 bases, and 9 bases lay outside the gene matches. The CDR3 contains 15 residues. CDR3 nucleotide sequence: TGCAGCGTTGAAGATACGAGACAGGGGGCATGGGAGCAGTACTTC. Protein: CSVEDTRQGAWEQYF.

In this sample, this clone turned up a few times. The V and J genes are TRBV6-5 and TRBJ1-2; D not certain. The CDR3 contains 14 residues. Looked up from germline, CDR1 is MNHEY and CDR2 is SVGAGI. V was clipped by 3 bases and J by 0 bases, with 8 bases between them. The CDR3 coding sequence is TGTGCCAGCAGTTATCTGGCCGCTAACTATGGCTACACCTTC. It is translated as CASSYLAANYGYTF.

The V gene is TRBV5-1, the J gene TRBJ2-7; TRBD2 aligns across 13 bases. CDR1 and CDR2 from the germline V gene are SGHRS and YFSETQ. The trim removed 4 bases at V and 5 bases at J, leaving 6 bases unmatched. CDR3 length: 15 amino acids. CDR3 bases: TGCGCCAGCAGCCGAGACGGGACTAGCGGGAACGAGCAGTACTTC. Its protein is CASSRDGTSGNEQYF.

The V call is TRBV9, the J call TRBJ1-2; no clear D. The germline V gene encodes CDR1 SGDLS and CDR2 YYNGEE. The CDR3 has 14 amino acids. With 0 bases removed from V and 3 bases from J, the gap between germline ends came to 9 bases. CDR3 in DNA: TGTGCCAGCAGCGTAGACATTAACCACTATGGCTACACCTTC. Its protein product is CASSVDINHYGYTF.

The chain recombines TRBV30 with TRBJ2-1, with a weak D call TRBD1 (5 bases). The CDR3 is 13 amino acids. The germline V gene has CDR1 GTSNPN and CDR2 SVGIG (reference sequence). The V gene lost 4 bases and the J gene lost 8 bases, with 15 bases spanning the gap. The CDR3 loop is CAWTLQDQDEQFF. The DNA of the CDR3 is TGTGCCTGGACGTTACAGGACCAGGATGAGCAGTTCTTC. The variable domain in full, completed from reference TRBV30 and TRBJ2-1, reads SQTIHQWPATLVQPVGSPLSLECTVEGTSNPNLYWYRQAAGRGLQLLFYSVGIGQISSEVPQNLSASRPQDRQFILSSKKLLLSDSGFYLCAWTLQDQDEQFFGPGTRLTVL.

The chain combines TRBV27 with TRBJ2-3, with 8 positions matching TRBD1. CDR3 length: 14 residues. The trim removed 5 bases at V and 5 bases at J, leaving 6 bases unmatched. The germline V gene has CDR1 MNHEY and CDR2 SMNVEV (reference sequence). The CDR3 loop is CASSIGQGIDTQYF. CDR3 sequence (DNA): TGTGCCAGCAGTATAGGACAGGGAATAGATACGCAGTATTTT.

J is TRBJ2-1 and V is TRBV7-9; 16 nucleotides align to TRBD2. The germline V gene has CDR1 SEHNR and CDR2 FQNEAQ (reference sequence). The CDR3 sequence is 17 residues long. V gave up 11 bases and J gave up 8 bases; unmatched junction bases: 15. The CDR3 here is CALSPPGLAGGPDEQFF. In DNA form, the CDR3 reads TGTGCCCTAAGCCCACCGGGACTAGCGGGAGGGCCGGATGAGCAGTTCTTC.

The CDR3 sequence: CAWSVPDRYSNQPQHF. The CDR3 DNA sequence: TGTGCCTGGAGTGTACCCGACAGATATAGCAATCAGCCCCAGCATTTT. The chain carries TRBV30 and TRBJ1-5, with D possibly TRBD1 on 5 matching bases. The V gene's germline CDR1 is GTSNPN and CDR2 SVGIG (reference sequence). The CDR3 extends over 16 amino acids. V lost 0 bases to trimming and J lost 0 bases, with 12 bases between them.

Here the CDR3 reads CASSRGQGSQPQHF. The CDR3 nucleotides read TGTGCCAGTAGTAGAGGACAGGGAAGTCAGCCCCAGCATTTT. The rearrangement joins TRBV19 to TRBJ1-5; 8 bases map to TRBD1. Germline-derived CDR1 and CDR2 are LNHDA and SQIVND (reference sequence). CDR3 size: 14 residues. Trimming cost V 4 bases and J 6 bases; bases outside gene matches: 5.

This chain links TRBV2 with TRBJ1-3; TRBD1 might be the D (5 bases). Germline assignment: CDR1 SNHLY and CDR2 FYNNEI. The CDR3 covers 12 residues. Trimming took 5 bases from V and 4 from J, leaving 6 bases between them. The DNA for the CDR3 is TGTGCCAGCAGTCCAGGGGGAAACACCATATATTTT. It translates to CASSPGGNTIYF.

J is TRBJ1-4 and V is TRBV12-1. TRBV12-1 is a pseudogene. CDR3 length equals 11 residues. CDR3 in amino acids: CASSPEIELFF. Written as DNA, the CDR3 is TGTGCCAGCAGCCCCGAGATTGAACTGTTTTTT.

The rearrangement joins TRBV27 to TRBJ2-7, with 10 bases identical to TRBD2. The V gene end was trimmed by 4 bases and the J gene end by 5 bases; junction bases not matched to a gene: 2. Germline V gene sequence: CDR1 MNHEY, CDR2 SMNVEV (reference sequence). The length of the CDR3 is 13 residues. The DNA for the CDR3 is TGTGCCAGCAGTTACACTAGCGGGAACGAGCAGTACTTC. It specifies CASSYTSGNEQYF.

This chain uses TRBV25-1 with TRBJ2-7, with D possibly matching TRBD1 (5 bases). Germline V lookup: CDR1 MGHDK, CDR2 SYGVNS. V lost 7 bases and J 3 bases, leaving 13 bases between the germline ends. CDR3 length: 13 residues. Here the CDR3 reads CASTDTGNYEQYF. For the CDR3, the DNA is TGTGCCAGCACGGACACGGGTAACTACGAGCAGTACTTC.

J is TRBJ2-7 and V is TRBV7-2; TRBD1 matches at 7 bases. V lost 5 bases and J lost 1; bases outside the gene matches: 8. The CDR3 extends over 15 amino acids. The V gene's germline CDR1 is SGHTA and CDR2 FQGNSA. The CDR3 coding sequence is TGTGCCAGCAGCCCCAGACAGGGACGATCCTACGAGCAGTACTTC. Translated, it gives CASSPRQGRSYEQYF.